This is a list of T cell receptor beta chains from one sample in a study of T cell clones after liver transplantation. TCRdb's table, derived via immunoSEQ multiplex PCR, lists solely in-frame clones and lacks some. The table includes nearly 11,000 clones, 71% detected once. The starting material was CD4+ T cells from blood, obtained nearly 33 months after liver transplant. Receptors originate from a human patient who received a liver transplant. The graft donor may be the source of some T cells. Both conserved end residues are part of each CDR3. The D gene is left open where the match is weak. Some rows mark clone size as missing; the rest say once, few, many or name a class of expanded clone.

>TRBD2|TRBV5-6|TRBJ2-1|NA
TGTGCCAGCAGCTTAGCGGGGGGCCACAATGAGCAGTTCTTC
CASSLAGGHNEQFF
>NA|TRBV10-3|TRBJ1-2|NA
TGTGCCATCTACCAGCAGGGAGAGGATGCGTCTGGCTACACCTTC
CAIYQQGEDASGYTF
>NA|TRBV19|TRBJ1-4|NA
TGTGCCAGTAGGCAGATCTTGGGACGGCGGGAAAAACTGTTTTTT
CASRQILGRREKLFF
>NA|TRBV25-1|TRBJ1-5|NA
TGTGCCAGCAGTGAATCAGCAGGGATTAATCAGCCCCAGCATTTT
CASSESAGINQPQHF
>NA|TRBV7-9|TRBJ1-2|NA
TGTGCCAGCAGCTTTAATCCGACAGGTGGCCATGGCTACACCTTC
CASSFNPTGGHGYTF
>NA|TRBV7-9|TRBJ1-1|NA
TGTGCCAGCAGCTTAATAGGTTTTGGAGGCACTGAAGCTTTCTTT
CASSLIGFGGTEAFF
>NA|TRBV13|TRBJ1-1|NA
TGTGCCAGCAGCTTTCGCGTCGGGGGGGCGAACACTGAAGCTTTCTTT
CASSFRVGGANTEAFF
>NA|TRBV7-8|TRBJ1-5|NA
TGTGCCAGCAGCTCCCTCCTTGAAGACAGCGGGAGCTTAGGCAATCAGCCCCAGCATTTT
CASSSLLEDSGSLGNQPQHF
>TRBD2|TRBV7-8|TRBJ2-5|NA
TGTGCCAGCAGCTTAGGGACTAGCCAAGAGACCCAGTACTTC
CASSLGTSQETQYF
>NA|TRBV5-1|TRBJ1-2|NA
TGCGCCAGCAGCTTGGAATTTGGGGTTACATATGGCTACACCTTC
CASSLEFGVTYGYTF
>NA|TRBV7-9|TRBJ2-7|NA
TGTGCCAGCAGCCCCTTGACTCATCCGGGGCAGTACTTC
CASSPLTHPGQYF
>NA|TRBV18|TRBJ1-1|NA
TGTGCCAGCTCCTCCCAGTTACCGGGAGCGTTGAACACTGAAGCTTTCTTT
CASSSQLPGALNTEAFF
>TRBD2|TRBV11-2|TRBJ2-3|NA
TGTGCCAGCAGCCGGGCAGGACTAGGGGAGACAGATACGCAGTATTTT
CASSRAGLGETDTQYF
>NA|TRBV5-1|TRBJ2-3|NA
TGCGCCAGCAGCGAGGGCGCTACCAGCACAGATACGCAGTATTTT
CASSEGATSTDTQYF
>NA|TRBV19|TRBJ1-2|once
TGTGCCAGTAGCACCACAGGATATGGCTACACCTTC
CASSTTGYGYTF
>TRBD1|TRBV27|TRBJ1-2|NA
TGTGCCAGCAGAGCGACAGGGAACTATGGCTACACCTTC
CASRATGNYGYTF
>NA|TRBV6-6|TRBJ1-5|NA
TGTGCCAGCAGGCAAGATAGCAATCAGCCCCAGCATTTT
CASRQDSNQPQHF
>TRBD2|TRBV4-2|TRBJ2-7|NA
TGTGCCAGCAGCCAAGAAAGGACTAGCGGCTACGAGCAGTACTTC
CASSQERTSGYEQYF
>NA|TRBV5-6|TRBJ1-1|NA
TGTGCCAGCAGCCGAGGGGTAGGGACTGAAGCTTTCTTT
CASSRGVGTEAFF
>TRBD1|TRBV5-6|TRBJ1-2|NA
TGTGCCAGCAGCTCGACAGGGGTCGGCTATGGCTACACCTTC
CASSSTGVGYGYTF
>NA|TRBV21-1|TRBJ2-4|NA
TGTGCCAGCAGCAAAGAGGGAACAGGGGGCTTAGCCAAAAACATTCAGTACTTC
CASSKEGTGGLAKNIQYF
>NA|TRBV13|TRBJ2-7|NA
TGTGCCAGCAGCACCACCCTCGGGCTAACCAACGAGCAGTACTTC
CASSTTLGLTNEQYF
>NA|TRBV6-6|TRBJ1-5|once
TGTGCCAGCTCCTTGGGGGCAGTGGGCAATCAGCCCCAGCATTTT
CASSLGAVGNQPQHF
>TRBD2|TRBV28|TRBJ2-7|once
TGTGCCAGCAGCGGGAGGAGCCTATCCTACGAGCAGTACTTC
CASSGRSLSYEQYF
>TRBD1|TRBV4-1|TRBJ1-5|medium-sized
TGCGCCAGCAGCCTAGGACAGGGCTTAGGTCAGCCCCAGCATTTT
CASSLGQGLGQPQHF
>TRBD2|TRBV19|TRBJ2-1|NA
TGTGCCAGTAGTAACCGGACTAGCGGGGTAAAAGGTGAGCAGTTCTTC
CASSNRTSGVKGEQFF
>TRBD2|TRBV7-6|TRBJ2-3|few
TGTGCCAGCAGCTCCGGACTAGAGACAGATACGCAGTATTTT
CASSSGLETDTQYF
>NA|TRBV5-1|TRBJ2-3|few
TGCGCCAGCAGCATCCGGGACATCCCAGATACGCAGTATTTT
CASSIRDIPDTQYF
>NA|TRBV5-4|TRBJ2-5|few
TGTGCCAGCAGCGAGGACGGAGAAGAGACCCAGTACTTC
CASSEDGEETQYF
>NA|TRBV14|TRBJ2-7|NA
NA
CASSTSLGLGQTIYEQYF
>NA|TRBV5-8|TRBJ1-1|NA
TGTGCCAGCAGCTTGAGGCTTTCCACCACTGAAGCTTTCTTT
CASSLRLSTTEAFF
>NA|TRBV29-1|TRBJ2-1|NA
TGCAGCGTTTGGCTAGCTGCCAATGAGCAGTTCTTC
CSVWLAANEQFF
>TRBD1|TRBV19|TRBJ1-2|NA
TGTGCCAGTAGTTCCGACAGGGTGAATGGCTACACCTTC
CASSSDRVNGYTF
>TRBD1|TRBV5-6|TRBJ2-1|NA
TGTGCCAGCATCCCCGGGACAGGGCTCTACAATGAGCAGTTCTTC
CASIPGTGLYNEQFF
>NA|TRBV19|TRBJ2-7|NA
TGTGCCAGTAGTATACGGGACTCAACCTACGAGCAGTACTTC
CASSIRDSTYEQYF
>TRBD1|TRBV6-5|TRBJ1-1|NA
TGTGCCAGCAGCGGGACAGGGGATGGGAACACTGAAGCTTTCTTT
CASSGTGDGNTEAFF
>NA|TRBV27|TRBJ2-6|NA
TGTGCCAGCGCTAGCCTGGCTGGGGCCAACGTCCTGACTTTC
CASASLAGANVLTF
>TRBD2|TRBV27|TRBJ2-7|NA
TGTGCCAGCAGAGGGACTAGCGGGGGGGCCTCCGAGCAGTACTTC
CASRGTSGGASEQYF
>NA|TRBV11-3|TRBJ2-3|NA
TGTGCCAGCAGCTATCGCACAGATACGCAGTATTTT
CASSYRTDTQYF
>NA|TRBV7-9|TRBJ2-3|NA
TGTGCCAGCAGCTTGAGCACAGATACGCAGTATTTT
CASSLSTDTQYF
>TRBD1|TRBV7-8|TRBJ1-2|NA
TGTGCCAGCAGCTTAGATGTGGGACAGGAGGAGGTTAACTATGGCTACACCTTC
CASSLDVGQEEVNYGYTF
>NA|TRBV4-1|TRBJ2-3|NA
TGCGCCAGCAGCCAAGTTGGACCTATAAGCACAGATACGCAGTATTTT
CASSQVGPISTDTQYF
>NA|TRBV9|TRBJ1-4|NA
TGTGCCAGCAGCCGCTGGTTTGGTGACGGGGCAGAAGAACTGTTTTTT
CASSRWFGDGAEELFF
>NA|TRBV19|TRBJ2-3|NA
TGTGCCAGTAGCCCCAGGGGAGCGGGGACAGATACGCAGTATTTT
CASSPRGAGTDTQYF
>NA|TRBV28|TRBJ1-5|NA
TGTGCCAGCTGGGGGGATAGCAATCAGCCCCAGCATTTT
CASWGDSNQPQHF
>NA|TRBV18|TRBJ1-1|NA
TGTGCCAGCTCACAGAGCCGCGACACTGAAGCTTTCTTT
CASSQSRDTEAFF
>NA|TRBV28|TRBJ1-2|medium-sized
TGTGCCAGCAGTTTCCTGGGCGGCTACACCTTC
CASSFLGGYTF
>NA|TRBV29-1|TRBJ2-5|NA
TGCAGCGTCGTGACAGTTGGGCAAGAGACCCAGTACTTC
CSVVTVGQETQYF
>NA|TRBV10-2|TRBJ2-1|NA
TGCGCCAGCCTGTGGGGCAATGAGCAGTTCTTC
CASLWGNEQFF
>NA|TRBV5-6|TRBJ2-3|NA
TGTGCCAGCTCCACGGCCCTTTCGGGAGATACCGGGCCAGATACGCAGTATTTT
CASSTALSGDTGPDTQYF
>NA|TRBV28|TRBJ2-7|NA
TGTGCCAGCAGCAACACAGGGGGGGGCTACGAGCAGTACTTC
CASSNTGGGYEQYF
>NA|TRBV19|TRBJ2-7|NA
TGTGCCAGTAGCCACGACGGGGTTTCCTACGAGCAGTACTTC
CASSHDGVSYEQYF
>NA|TRBV7-9|TRBJ2-3|NA
TGTGCCAGCAGCACATCACAAGCCGGGAAGTCTAGCACAGATACGCAGTATTTT
CASSTSQAGKSSTDTQYF
>NA|TRBV6-5|TRBJ1-1|NA
TGTGCCAGCAGTTACTCCCGGGTTGGGACTGAAGCTTTCTTT
CASSYSRVGTEAFF
>NA|TRBV7-9|TRBJ1-2|NA
TGTGCCAGCAGCGTCCCAGGGGCTCTTAACTATGGCTACACCTTC
CASSVPGALNYGYTF
>NA|TRBV6-6|TRBJ1-1|NA
TGTGCCAGCAGTTTGACAGATATGAACACTGAAGCTTTCTTT
CASSLTDMNTEAFF
>TRBD1|TRBV7-9|TRBJ1-1|few
TGTGCCAGCAGCCCGATGGACAGGCCGAACACTGAAGCTTTCTTT
CASSPMDRPNTEAFF
>NA|TRBV27|TRBJ2-2|NA
TGTGCCAGCAGCATAGCCGGGGAGCTGTTTTTT
CASSIAGELFF